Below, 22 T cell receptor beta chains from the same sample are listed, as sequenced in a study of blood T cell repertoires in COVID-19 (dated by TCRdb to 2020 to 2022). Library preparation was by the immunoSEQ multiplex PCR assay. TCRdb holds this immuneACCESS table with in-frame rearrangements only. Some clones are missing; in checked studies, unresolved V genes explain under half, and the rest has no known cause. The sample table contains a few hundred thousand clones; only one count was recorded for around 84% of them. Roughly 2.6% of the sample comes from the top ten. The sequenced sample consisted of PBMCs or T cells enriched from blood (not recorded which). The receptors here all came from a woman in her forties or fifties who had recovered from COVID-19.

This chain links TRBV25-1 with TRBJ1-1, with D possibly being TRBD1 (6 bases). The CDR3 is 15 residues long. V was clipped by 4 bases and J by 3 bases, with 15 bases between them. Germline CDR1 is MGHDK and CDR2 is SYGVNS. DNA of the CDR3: TGTGCCAGCAGTGCCTTGGGCAGGGGATACACTGAAGCTTTCTTT. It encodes CASSALGRGYTEAFF.

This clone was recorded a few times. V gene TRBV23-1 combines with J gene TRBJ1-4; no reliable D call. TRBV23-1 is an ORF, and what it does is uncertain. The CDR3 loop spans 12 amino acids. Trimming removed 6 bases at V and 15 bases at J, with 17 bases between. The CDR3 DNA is TGCGCCAGCAGAAAAAAACCGGGTAGATTGTTTTTT. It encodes CASRKKPGRLFF.

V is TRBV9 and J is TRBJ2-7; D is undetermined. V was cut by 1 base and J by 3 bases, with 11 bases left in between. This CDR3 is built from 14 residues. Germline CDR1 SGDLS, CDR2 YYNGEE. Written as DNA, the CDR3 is TGTGCCAGCAGCGTATTAGCCGGTAACTACGAGCAGTACTTC. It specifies CASSVLAGNYEQYF.

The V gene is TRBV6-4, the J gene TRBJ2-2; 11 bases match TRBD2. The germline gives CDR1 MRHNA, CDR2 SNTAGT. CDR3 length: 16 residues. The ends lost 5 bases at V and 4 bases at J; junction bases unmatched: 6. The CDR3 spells CASSPFLAGGTGELFF. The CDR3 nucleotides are TGTGCCAGCAGTCCCTTTCTAGCGGGAGGCACCGGGGAGCTGTTTTTT.

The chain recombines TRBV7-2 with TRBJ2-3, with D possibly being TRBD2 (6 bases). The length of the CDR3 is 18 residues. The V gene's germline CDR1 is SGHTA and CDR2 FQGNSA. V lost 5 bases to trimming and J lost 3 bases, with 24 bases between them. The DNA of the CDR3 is TGTGCCAGCAGCCCCATCGCCCGGACTATGCGCGCTACAGATACGCAGTATTTT. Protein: CASSPIARTMRATDTQYF.

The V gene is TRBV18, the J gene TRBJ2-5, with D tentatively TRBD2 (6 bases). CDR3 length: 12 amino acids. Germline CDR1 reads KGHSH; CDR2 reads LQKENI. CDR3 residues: CATGDFQETQYF. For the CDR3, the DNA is TGTGCGACGGGGGACTTCCAAGAGACCCAGTACTTC.

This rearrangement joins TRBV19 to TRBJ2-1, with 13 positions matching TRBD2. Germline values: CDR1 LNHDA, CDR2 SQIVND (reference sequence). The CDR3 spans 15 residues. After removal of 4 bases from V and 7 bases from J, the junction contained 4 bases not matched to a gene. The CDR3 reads CASSNMGLAGNEQFF. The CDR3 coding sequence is TGTGCCAGTAGTAATATGGGACTAGCGGGAAATGAGCAGTTCTTC.

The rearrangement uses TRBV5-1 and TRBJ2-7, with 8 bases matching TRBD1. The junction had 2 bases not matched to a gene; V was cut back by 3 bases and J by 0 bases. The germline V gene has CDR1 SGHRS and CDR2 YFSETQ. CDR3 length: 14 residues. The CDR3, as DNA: TGCGCCAGCAGCTGGGGGACAGGCTCCTACGAGCAGTACTTC. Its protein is CASSWGTGSYEQYF.

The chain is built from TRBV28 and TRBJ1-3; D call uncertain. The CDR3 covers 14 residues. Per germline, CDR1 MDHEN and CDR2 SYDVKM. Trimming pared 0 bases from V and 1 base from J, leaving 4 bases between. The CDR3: CASSLWYSGNTIYF. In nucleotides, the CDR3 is TGTGCCAGCAGTTTATGGTATTCTGGAAACACCATATATTTT.

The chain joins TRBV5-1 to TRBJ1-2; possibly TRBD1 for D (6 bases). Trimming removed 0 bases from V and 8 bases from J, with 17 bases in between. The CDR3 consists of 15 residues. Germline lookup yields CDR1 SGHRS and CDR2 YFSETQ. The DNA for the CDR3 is TGCGCCAGCAGCTTGGTGCAGAGCGGGGGCGGCGGCTACACCTTC. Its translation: CASSLVQSGGGGYTF.

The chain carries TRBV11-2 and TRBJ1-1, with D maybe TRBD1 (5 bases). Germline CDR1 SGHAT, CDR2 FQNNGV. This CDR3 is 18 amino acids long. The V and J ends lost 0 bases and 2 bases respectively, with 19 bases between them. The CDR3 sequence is CASSLEGPGPGSNTEAFF. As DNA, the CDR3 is TGTGCCAGCAGCTTAGAGGGGCCGGGTCCGGGCAGTAACACTGAAGCTTTCTTT.

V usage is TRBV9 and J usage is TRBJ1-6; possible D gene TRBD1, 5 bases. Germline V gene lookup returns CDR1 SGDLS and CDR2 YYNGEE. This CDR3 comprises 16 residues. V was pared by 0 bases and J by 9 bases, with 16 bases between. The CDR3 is CASSVEGWGRGSPLHF. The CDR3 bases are TGTGCCAGCAGCGTAGAAGGATGGGGAAGGGGTTCACCCCTCCACTTT.

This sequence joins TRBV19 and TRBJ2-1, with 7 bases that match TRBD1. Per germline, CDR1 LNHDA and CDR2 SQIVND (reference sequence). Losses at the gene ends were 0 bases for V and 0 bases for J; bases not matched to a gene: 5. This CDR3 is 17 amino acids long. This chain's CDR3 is CASSIDRRDSSYNEQFF. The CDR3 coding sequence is TGTGCCAGTAGTATAGATCGCCGGGACAGCTCCTACAATGAGCAGTTCTTC.

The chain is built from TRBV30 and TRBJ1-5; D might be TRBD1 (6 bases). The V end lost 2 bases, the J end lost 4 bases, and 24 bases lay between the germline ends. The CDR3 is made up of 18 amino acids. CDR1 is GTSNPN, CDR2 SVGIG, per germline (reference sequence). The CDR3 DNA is TGTGCCTGGAGTACAAGGGGGGGACGGCTCGCAATAAATCAGCCCCAGCATTTT. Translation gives CAWSTRGGRLAINQPQHF.

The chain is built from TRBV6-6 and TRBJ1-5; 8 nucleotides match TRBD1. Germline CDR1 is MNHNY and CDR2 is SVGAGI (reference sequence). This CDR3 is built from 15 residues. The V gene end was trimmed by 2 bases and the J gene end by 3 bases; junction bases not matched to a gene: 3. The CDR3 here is CASSYETGVNQPQHF. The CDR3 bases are TGTGCCAGCAGTTACGAGACAGGGGTCAATCAGCCCCAGCATTTT.

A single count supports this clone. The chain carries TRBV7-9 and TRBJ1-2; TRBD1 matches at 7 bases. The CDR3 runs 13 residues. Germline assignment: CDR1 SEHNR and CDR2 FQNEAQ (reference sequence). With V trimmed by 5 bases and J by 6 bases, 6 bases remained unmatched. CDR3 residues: CASSERGRDGYTF. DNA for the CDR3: TGTGCCAGCAGCGAAAGGGGGCGGGATGGCTACACCTTC.

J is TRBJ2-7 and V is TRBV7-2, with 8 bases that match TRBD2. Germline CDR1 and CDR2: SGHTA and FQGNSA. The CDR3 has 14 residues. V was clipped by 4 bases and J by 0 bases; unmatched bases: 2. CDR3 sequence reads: CASSSSGSSYEQYF. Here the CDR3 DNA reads TGTGCCAGCAGCTCGAGCGGGAGCTCCTACGAGCAGTACTTC.

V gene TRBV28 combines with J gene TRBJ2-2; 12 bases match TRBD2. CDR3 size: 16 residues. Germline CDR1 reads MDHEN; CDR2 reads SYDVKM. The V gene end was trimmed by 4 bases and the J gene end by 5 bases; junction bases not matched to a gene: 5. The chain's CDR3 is CASSSPGLAGTGELFF. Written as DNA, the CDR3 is TGTGCCAGCAGTTCACCTGGACTAGCGGGAACCGGGGAGCTGTTTTTT. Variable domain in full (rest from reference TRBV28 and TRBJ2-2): DVKVTQSSRYLVKRTGEKVFLECVQDMDHENMFWYRQDPGLGLRLIYFSYDVKMKEKGDIPEGYSVSREKKERFSLILESASTNQTSMYLCASSSPGLAGTGELFFGEGSRLTVL.

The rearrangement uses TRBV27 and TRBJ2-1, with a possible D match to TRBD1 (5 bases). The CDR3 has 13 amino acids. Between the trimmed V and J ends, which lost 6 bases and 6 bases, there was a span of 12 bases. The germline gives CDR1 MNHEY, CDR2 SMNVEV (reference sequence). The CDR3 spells CASRQALGNEQFF. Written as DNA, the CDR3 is TGTGCCAGCAGACAGGCGTTGGGCAATGAGCAGTTCTTC.

Here the CDR3 reads CASSAGGLAADEQYF. CDR3 DNA sequence: TGTGCCAGCAGCGCGGGGGGACTAGCGGCCGACGAGCAGTACTTC. The gene calls are TRBV9 and TRBJ2-7; 11 bases align to TRBD2. The V segment lost 3 bases and the J segment 5 bases; nucleotides outside the gene matches: 7. The CDR3 loop spans 15 amino acids. Germline CDR1 SGDLS, CDR2 YYNGEE.

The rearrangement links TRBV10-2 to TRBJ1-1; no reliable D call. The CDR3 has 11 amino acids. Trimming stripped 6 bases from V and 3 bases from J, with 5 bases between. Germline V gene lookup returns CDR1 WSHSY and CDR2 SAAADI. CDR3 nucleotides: TGCGCCAGCAGACAAGACACTGAAGCTTTCTTT. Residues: CASRQDTEAFF.

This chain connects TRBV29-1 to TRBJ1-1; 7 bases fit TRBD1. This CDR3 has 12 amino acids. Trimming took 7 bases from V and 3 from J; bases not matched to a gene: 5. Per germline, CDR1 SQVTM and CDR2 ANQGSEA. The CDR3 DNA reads TGCAGCGGGACAGGTCAGGACACTGAAGCTTTCTTT. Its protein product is CSGTGQDTEAFF.